This T cell receptor (beta chain) emerged from a study of T-cell memory formation after mild COVID-19 (dated by TCRdb to the early 2020s). Broadly, across the study: Most TCR sequence clusters were specific to one of the two donors. In a couple of donors, T-cell clones that expanded and contracted after mild COVID-19 were tracked by sequencing TCRalpha and TCRbeta repertoires over time. The cohort was made up of two young adult volunteers, one female and one male, who were previously healthy. The research as a whole found: Balanced CD4/CD8 phenotypes were observed for clones contracting from day 15 to 85, whereas a bias towards CD4+ was observed for a second wave of clones expanding from day 15 to 37. Contracting CD4+ clones appeared mostly in the CM and EM memory subsets, whereas CD8+ clones were enriched in EMRA. The detection of some responding clones in pre-infection memory suggests that pre-existing cross-reactive memory T cells joined the SARS-CoV-2 response. SARS-CoV-2 specificity of the second-wave clones peaking on day 37 was not confirmed. The study included only a couple of mild cases, and larger cohorts that include severe cases with pre-infection samples were judged to be necessary.

Of note for this clonotype: The antigen it binds to is not known. The record has no base qualities; no much larger clone is one base away.

Sequencing relied on an Illumina NovaSeq 6000. TCRalpha and TCRbeta cDNA libraries were built by 5'RACE with constant-segment primers, adding sample barcodes and unique molecular identifiers. Trizol reagent was used to extract RNA from every sample. Amplification of the libraries took two PCR steps, and the second step added a second sample barcode plus Illumina TruSeq adapters. The libraries were sequenced on an Illumina NovaSeq using 2 x 150 bp paired-end reads. The authors' analysis ran thus. Demultiplexing of reads and collapsing into UMI-guided consensus sequences were performed with migec v1.2.7. Using mixcr v2.1.11, the UMI consensuses were aligned to TRA and TRB V and J templates and assembled into clonotypes. A clonotype was counted as expanded or contracted only if both edgeR and NoisET called the change significant, with noise models trained on biological replicates. For edgeR calls, the cutoffs were a false discovery rate-adjusted p below 0.01 and a log2 fold-change threshold of 1. As an exploratory analysis of dynamics, max-normalized trajectories of the 1000 most abundant clonotypes were examined by PCA with hierarchical clustering. The CD4 or CD8 phenotype of responding clones was assigned using the separately sequenced CD4+ and CD8+ repertoires. TCRdb applied fastp at Q25 and MiXCR to the public reads, then kept only in-frame beta chains. Here each entry gathers all rows of one CDR3 protein and keeps the most common genes and DNA. In this record, the V and J calls reflect TCRdb's handling and not the investigators' own analysis. This sample holds more than 150,000 distinct CDR3 sequences; 15% to 20% were observed only once. About 4% of the sample is held by the ten biggest clonotypes.

Including the terminal cysteine and phenylalanine, the CDR3 comprises 12 residues. Only the CDR3 portion is preserved as DNA: 36 bases, with reading frame beginning at the first base. CDR1 SEHNR and CDR2 FQNEAQ were looked up in the germline V gene (reference sequence). Trimming accounts for 5 bases at V and 7 bases at J, while the number of junction bases matched to no gene is 4. Ficoll-Paque density gradient centrifugation was used to isolate PBMCs. Specimen: PBMCs or a T cell subset sorted from them (not recorded which). The sequence is built from TRBV7-9 and TRBJ1-1; 7 bases in between match TRBD1. The sequence came from a man between 18 and 35 years old who had mild COVID-19 (a few samples of this study predate the infection). The sample titles of this study are shuffled in the database, so cell type and time point are left out; the donor was told from shared clones. The DNA is as follows: TGTGCCAGCAGCCGGGGACAGATTGAAGCTTTCTTT. This codes for CASSRGQIEAFF.